A single sample is the source of the 17 T cell receptor beta chains below, sequenced in a study of blood T cell repertoires in COVID-19. The repertoire was sequenced with immunoSEQ multiplex PCR; TCRdb's copy has only in-frame clones and lacks some. The repertoire includes around 200,000 clones, under 90% of them detected once, and around 18% sits in the top ten. Specimen: peripheral blood. The receptors here all came from an elderly woman with active or convalescent COVID-19.

The V call is TRBV2, the J call TRBJ2-1; weak D call: TRBD1 (5 bases). The germline gives CDR1 SNHLY, CDR2 FYNNEI. The ends were cut back, 1 base at V and 8 bases at J, with 21 bases in the middle. The CDR3 covers 17 residues. CDR3: CASSEGRVGIRNDEQFF. CDR3 DNA sequence: TGTGCCAGCAGTGAAGGCAGGGTGGGAATCCGGAATGATGAGCAGTTCTTC. Combining the CDR3 with reference TRBV2 and TRBJ2-1 gives the whole variable domain EPEVTQTPSHQVTQMGQEVILRCVPISNHLYFYWYRQILGQKVEFLVSFYNNEISEKSEIFDDQFSVERPDGSNFTLKIRSTKLEDSAMYFCASSEGRVGIRNDEQFFGPGTRLTVL.

The V gene is TRBV7-8, the J gene TRBJ1-1; tentative D call: TRBD1 (5 bases). V was cut by 2 bases and J by 5 bases, with 9 bases left in between. The CDR3 runs 13 residues. CDR1 is SGHVS and CDR2 is FQNEAQ in the germline V gene. DNA for the CDR3: TGTGCCAGCAGCTTAAGGGGTGATACTGAAGCTTTCTTT. Translation: CASSLRGDTEAFF.

The chain combines TRBV28 with TRBJ1-1; 11 bases agree with TRBD1. CDR3 size: 16 residues. Germline V gene sequence: CDR1 MDHEN, CDR2 SYDVKM. V shed 5 bases, J shed 4 bases, and the junction held 9 bases outside the gene matches. The CDR3 sequence is CASSPPGQGGSTEAFF. CDR3 coding DNA: TGTGCCAGCAGTCCCCCGGGACAGGGGGGAAGCACTGAAGCTTTCTTT.

V usage is TRBV6-5 and J usage is TRBJ2-7, with 7 bases lining up with TRBD1. Germline trimming cut 2 bases from V and 5 bases from J; bases unmatched to any gene: 9. CDR3 size: 15 residues. CDR1 MNHEY and CDR2 SVGAGI come from the germline V gene. The CDR3 bases are TGTGCCAGCAGTTACGGCGACAGGGTTCCCCACGAGCAGTACTTC. It encodes CASSYGDRVPHEQYF.

This clone was observed a few times. The chain uses TRBV11-2 and TRBJ2-5, with 9 bases matching TRBD2. In germline, CDR1 is SGHAT, CDR2 FQNNGV. Losses at the gene ends were 2 bases for V and 1 base for J; bases not matched to a gene: 5. This CDR3 comprises 16 residues. CDR3 DNA sequence: TGTGCCAGCAGCTTATATGCTAGCGGGGTCCAAGAGACCCAGTACTTC. Its translation: CASSLYASGVQETQYF.

This clone was observed a single time. This chain links TRBV11-3 with TRBJ2-1; the D gene is possibly TRBD1 (5 bases). Germline CDR1 reads SGHNT; CDR2 reads YENEEA. The CDR3 has 14 residues. The germline V and J ends were trimmed by 2 bases and 8 bases, with 13 bases remaining between them. The CDR3 is CASSLSRASDEQFF. CDR3 nucleotides: TGTGCCAGCAGCTTAAGCAGGGCAAGCGATGAGCAGTTCTTC.

This CDR3 is CASSSSQGLYEQYF. In DNA, the CDR3 is TGTGCCAGCAGCTCATCGCAGGGGCTCTACGAGCAGTACTTC. The chain couples TRBV6-5 to TRBJ2-7, with D tentatively TRBD1 (6 bases). Germline CDR1 and CDR2: MNHEY and SVGAGI. Trimming pared 6 bases from V and 3 bases from J, leaving 15 bases between. CDR3 length: 14 amino acids.

The CDR3 here is CASSRTGPLGYTF. DNA for the CDR3: TGTGCCAGCAGTCGGACAGGCCCTCTGGGCTACACCTTC. This chain joins TRBV27 and TRBJ1-2, with 7 bases lining up with TRBD1. The CDR3 spans 13 residues. V lost 5 bases and J lost 8; bases outside the gene matches: 8. Germline values: CDR1 MNHEY, CDR2 SMNVEV (reference sequence).

The chain has TRBV9 and TRBJ2-3, with 8 bases aligning to TRBD2. Germline CDR1 and CDR2: SGDLS and YYNGEE. This CDR3 comprises 16 residues. V lost 2 bases to trimming and J lost 4 bases; unmatched junction nucleotides: 9. CDR3 DNA sequence: TGTGCCAGCAGCGTCGTGTCGGGACTAGGTGCAGATACGCAGTATTTT. Translated: CASSVVSGLGADTQYF.

V is TRBV19 and J is TRBJ1-6; 10 bases match TRBD1. The CDR3 totals 15 residues. CDR1 is LNHDA, CDR2 SQIVND, per germline (reference sequence). With V trimmed by 3 bases and J by 10 bases, 6 bases remained unmatched. Here the CDR3 DNA reads TGTGCCAGTAGTATTGACGGGACAGGGGTCTCACCCCTCCACTTT. Translation gives CASSIDGTGVSPLHF.

The chain couples TRBV6-5 to TRBJ1-4; TRBD1 matches 7 bases. Trimming cost V 4 bases and J 7 bases; bases outside gene matches: 6. Looked up from germline, CDR1 is MNHEY and CDR2 is SVGAGI. CDR3 size: 14 residues. The DNA for the CDR3 is TGTGCCAGCAGTTCCAGGGGGACGGGTGAAAAACTGTTTTTT. Translating it yields CASSSRGTGEKLFF.

J is TRBJ2-2 and V is TRBV9; TRBD1 might be the D (6 bases). With 5 bases removed from V and 2 bases from J, the gap between germline ends came to 10 bases. Germline V lookup: CDR1 SGDLS, CDR2 YYNGEE. The CDR3 totals 14 residues. CDR3 residues: CASRDSRNTGELFF. The CDR3 DNA reads as TGTGCCAGCAGGGACAGCCGAAACACCGGGGAGCTGTTTTTT.

The chain links TRBV6-5 to TRBJ1-6; a weak D match, TRBD1 (6 bases). CDR1 is MNHEY and CDR2 is SVGAGI in the germline V gene. V lost 7 bases and J 6 bases, leaving 10 bases between the germline ends. The CDR3 runs to 13 residues. The CDR3 sequence is CASNVDSNSPLHF. As DNA, the CDR3 is TGTGCCAGCAACGTGGACAGTAATTCACCCCTCCACTTT.

The CDR3 DNA follows: TGTGCCAGCAGCTATGGAGGGGCCCGAAACACTGAAGCTTTCTTT. As protein: CASSYGGARNTEAFF. This chain uses TRBV7-2 with TRBJ1-1, with D possibly being TRBD1 (5 bases). V lost 4 bases and J lost 2, with 14 bases in between. The CDR3 is 15 residues long. Germline V CDR1 and CDR2: SGHTA, FQGNSA.

The V gene is TRBV3-1 (or the pseudogene TRBV3-2), the J gene TRBJ1-5; 9 bases line up with TRBD1. The length of the CDR3 is 16 residues. Germline CDR1 is LGHDT and CDR2 is YNNKEL (reference sequence). V lost 0 bases, J lost 4 bases, and 4 bases stayed unmatched. The CDR3 reads CASSQETGTGNQPQHF. In DNA, the CDR3 is TGTGCCAGCAGCCAAGAAACCGGGACAGGGAATCAGCCCCAGCATTTT.

The chain carries TRBV7-9 and TRBJ2-7, with a possible D match to TRBD1 (6 bases). The CDR3 has 15 residues. V lost 5 bases, J lost 0 bases, and 14 bases lay in between. From germline, CDR1 is SEHNR and CDR2 FQNEAQ (reference sequence). In DNA, the CDR3 is TGTGCCAGCAGCGCCCAAGGGGGAACCTCCTACGAGCAGTACTTC. Translated: CASSAQGGTSYEQYF.

The gene calls are TRBV19 and TRBJ2-2, with 7 nucleotides matching TRBD1. The length of the CDR3 is 15 residues. Germline assignment: CDR1 LNHDA and CDR2 SQIVND (reference sequence). With V trimmed by 5 bases and J by 8 bases, 11 bases remained unmatched. CDR3 DNA sequence: TGTGCCAGTAGTCCCCGGGACAGTCCGCGAGGGGAGCTGTTTTTT. Translating it yields CASSPRDSPRGELFF.